The 17 T cell receptor beta chains listed next were all sequenced from one sample in a study of cytomegalovirus exposure and HLA in healthy donors. The PCR used 60 Vbeta and 13 Jbeta primers. Sequencing was performed with immunoSEQ multiplex PCR; in TCRdb, only in-frame clones are kept and a portion is missing. The data contain some 220,000 clones, about 80% of them singletons. The sequencing input was PBMCs. The receptors were sampled from a woman aged 35 to 49 in good health and CMV-seronegative.

The chain recombines TRBV7-6 with TRBJ2-3, with 8 bases that match TRBD2. The CDR3 has 20 residues. Trimming at V came to 1 base and at J to 0 bases, leaving 15 bases not matched to a gene. CDR1 SGHVS and CDR2 FNYEAQ come from the germline V gene. Written as DNA, the CDR3 is TGTGCCAGCAGCTTAGGAGTCTGGTCGGCGGGGGGATTTAGCACAGATACGCAGTATTTT. Translated: CASSLGVWSAGGFSTDTQYF.

For the CDR3, the DNA is TGTGCCAGCAATTCAGGATACCATAATTCACCCCTCCACTTT. Its protein product is CASNSGYHNSPLHF. The V call is TRBV11-3, the J call TRBJ1-6; D not resolved. This CDR3 contains 14 residues. Trimming pared 7 bases from V and 5 bases from J, leaving 12 bases between. CDR1 and CDR2 (germline): SGHNT, YENEEA. Looking up the rest from reference TRBV11-3 and TRBJ1-6 gives the full variable domain: EAGVVQSPRYKIIEKKQPVAFWCNPISGHNTLYWYLQNLGQGPELLIRYENEEAVDDSQLPKDRFSAERLKGVDSTLKIQPAELGDSAVYLCASNSGYHNSPLHFGNGTRLTVT.

J is TRBJ1-5 and V is TRBV19, with TRBD1 identical over 8 bases. Germline-derived CDR1 and CDR2 are LNHDA and SQIVND (reference sequence). V was clipped by 7 bases and J by 4 bases; unmatched bases: 9. The CDR3 is made up of 15 amino acids. CDR3 region: CASKIGQGQNQPQHF. The CDR3 DNA follows: TGTGCCAGTAAGATCGGACAGGGACAGAATCAGCCCCAGCATTTT. The variable domain in full, with the rest retrieved from reference TRBV19 and TRBJ1-5, is DGGITQSPKYLFRKEGQNVTLSCEQNLNHDAMYWYRQDPGQGLRLIYYSQIVNDFQKGDIAEGYSVSREKKESFPLTVTSAQKNPTAFYLCASKIGQGQNQPQHFGDGTRLSIL.

This clone occurred once. The gene calls are TRBV28 and TRBJ1-2, with a possible D match to TRBD1 (5 bases). The ends were cut back, 5 bases at V and 5 bases at J, with 12 bases in the middle. This CDR3 is built from 13 residues. Germline V gene lookup returns CDR1 MDHEN and CDR2 SYDVKM. CDR3 bases: TGTGCCAGCAGTACCCCGACAGATTATGGCTACACCTTC. This codes for CASSTPTDYGYTF.

The rearrangement joins TRBV18 to TRBJ2-1; maybe TRBD1 (6 bases). Germline V gene sequence: CDR1 KGHSH, CDR2 LQKENI. The CDR3 runs to 14 residues. Trimming removed 5 bases at V and 8 bases at J, with 16 bases between. The CDR3: CASSSKTGDDEQFF. The CDR3, as DNA: TGTGCCAGCTCATCAAAGACAGGCGACGATGAGCAGTTCTTC.

The V and J genes are TRBV6-5 and TRBJ1-6; possibly TRBD1 for D (5 bases). Germline V CDR1 and CDR2: MNHEY, SVGAGI. There are 14 residues in the CDR3. V lost 5 bases and J lost 14, with 19 bases in between. CDR3: CASSDRRGPGTLHF. The CDR3 nucleotides are TGTGCCAGCAGTGATCGGAGGGGCCCGGGCACCCTCCACTTT.

The chain recombines TRBV5-1 with TRBJ2-1; a possible D gene is TRBD2 (5 bases). Trimming took 2 bases from V and 8 from J, leaving 11 bases between them. Germline V gene data show CDR1 as SGHRS and CDR2 as YFSETQ. The CDR3 is 13 amino acids. CDR3 amino acids: CASSFRLGDEQFF. The CDR3 nucleotides are TGCGCCAGCAGCTTCAGGCTCGGGGATGAGCAGTTCTTC.

This clone was observed a handful of times. This chain links TRBV19 with TRBJ1-4; a weak D match, TRBD1 (6 bases). Looked up from germline, CDR1 is LNHDA and CDR2 is SQIVND (reference sequence). This CDR3 is 13 amino acids long. The ends were cut back, 7 bases at V and 8 bases at J, with 14 bases in the middle. CDR3 protein: CASNWGLGEKLFF. CDR3 in DNA: TGTGCCAGTAATTGGGGGCTAGGCGAAAAACTGTTTTTT.

The chain couples TRBV7-2 to TRBJ2-1; 11 bases are a match to TRBD2. V shed 5 bases and J 0 bases; nucleotides not matched to a gene: 12. CDR3 length equals 19 residues. Germline lookup yields CDR1 SGHTA and CDR2 FQGNSA. The CDR3: CASSLLSGTSGNSYNEQFF. CDR3 DNA: TGTGCCAGCAGCCTCCTCTCCGGGACTAGCGGTAACTCCTACAATGAGCAGTTCTTC.

The V gene is TRBV19, the J gene TRBJ1-6, with D perhaps matching TRBD1 (5 bases). This CDR3 contains 14 residues. Germline V gives CDR1 LNHDA, CDR2 SQIVND (reference sequence). Trimming pared 7 bases from V and 5 bases from J, leaving 12 bases between. The CDR3 sequence is CASTGGLNNSPLHF. The CDR3 nucleotides read TGTGCCAGTACCGGGGGACTTAATAATTCACCCCTCCACTTT.

The chain carries TRBV30 and TRBJ2-3, with TRBD2 matching over 8 bases. CDR3 length equals 15 residues. Germline CDR1 is GTSNPN and CDR2 is SVGIG (reference sequence). Trimming removed 0 bases from V and 7 bases from J; junction bases left unmatched: 9. The CDR3 here is CAWSVPSGLMNTQYF. Written as DNA, the CDR3 is TGTGCCTGGAGTGTACCTAGCGGGCTTATGAATACGCAGTATTTT.

This chain connects TRBV19 to TRBJ1-5; D gene uncertain. With 10 bases removed from V and 7 bases from J, the gap between germline ends came to 17 bases. CDR1 LNHDA and CDR2 SQIVND come from the germline V gene (reference sequence). The CDR3 is 13 amino acids. In nucleotides, the CDR3 is TGTGCCACCCTCGACTACACGGGCCAGCCCCAGCATTTT. It yields the protein CATLDYTGQPQHF.

The chain employs TRBV28 and TRBJ2-7, with D perhaps matching TRBD1 (6 bases). CDR1 and CDR2 (germline): MDHEN, SYDVKM. V gave up 5 bases and J gave up 2 bases, with 19 bases separating them. This CDR3 has 16 residues. CDR3 residues: CASSTASGVPTYEQYF. CDR3 sequence (DNA): TGTGCCAGCAGTACCGCATCAGGGGTCCCTACCTACGAGCAGTACTTC. The full variable domain, in which reference TRBV28 and TRBJ2-7 provide the parts outside the CDR3, is DVKVTQSSRYLVKRTGEKVFLECVQDMDHENMFWYRQDPGLGLRLIYFSYDVKMKEKGDIPEGYSVSREKKERFSLILESASTNQTSMYLCASSTASGVPTYEQYFGPGTRLTVT.

This clone was counted a few times. The CDR3 DNA follows: TGTGCCACCACCAAAACTGAAGGGAGGGCTTATGGCTACACCTTC. Its translation is CATTKTEGRAYGYTF. The rearrangement uses TRBV15 and TRBJ1-2; D is unresolved. Trimming pared 7 bases from V and 5 bases from J, leaving 20 bases between. This CDR3 comprises 15 residues. Germline V lookup: CDR1 LNHNV, CDR2 YYDKDF (reference sequence). Supplemented by reference TRBV15 and TRBJ1-2, the full variable domain reads DAMVIQNPRYQVTQFGKPVTLSCSQTLNHNVMYWYQQKSSQAPKLLFHYYDKDFNNEADTPDNFQSRRPNTSFCFLDIRSPGLGDTAMYLCATTKTEGRAYGYTFGSGTRLTVV.

The chain uses TRBV19 and TRBJ2-1; 7 positions agree with TRBD2. The CDR3 covers 13 residues. CDR1 LNHDA and CDR2 SQIVND come from the germline V gene (reference sequence). V gave up 2 bases and J gave up 10 bases; unmatched junction bases: 5. The CDR3 region is CASSISGVGEQFF. Written as DNA, the CDR3 is TGTGCCAGTAGTATAAGCGGGGTTGGGGAGCAGTTCTTC.

This clone was picked up one time. The chain has TRBV7-8 and TRBJ1-3; D gene uncertain. Germline CDR1 and CDR2: SGHVS and FQNEAQ. The CDR3 is made up of 16 amino acids. V lost 0 bases to trimming and J lost 3 bases, with 12 bases between them. The chain's CDR3 is CASSLAVASLGNTIYF. For the CDR3, the DNA is TGTGCCAGCAGCTTAGCGGTGGCCTCTCTTGGAAACACCATATATTTT. The full variable domain, in which reference TRBV7-8 and TRBJ1-3 provide the parts outside the CDR3, is GAGVSQSPRYKVAKRGQDVALRCDPISGHVSLFWYQQALGQGPEFLTYFQNEAQLDKSGLPSDRFFAERPEGSVSTLKIQRTQQEDSAVYLCASSLAVASLGNTIYFGEGSWLTVV.

For the CDR3, the DNA is TGTGCCGCCGACAGGGATGGTTATAGCAATCAGCCCCAGCATTTT. Translating it yields CAADRDGYSNQPQHF. This sequence joins TRBV30 and TRBJ1-5; 7 bases line up with TRBD1. From germline, CDR1 is GTSNPN and CDR2 SVGIG (reference sequence). This CDR3 has 15 amino acids. J was trimmed by 0 bases and V by 8 bases; bases with no gene match: 10. Full variable domain (outside the CDR3, taken from reference TRBV30 and TRBJ1-5): SQTIHQWPATLVQPVGSPLSLECTVEGTSNPNLYWYRQAAGRGLQLLFYSVGIGQISSEVPQNLSASRPQDRQFILSSKKLLLSDSGFYLCAADRDGYSNQPQHFGDGTRLSIL.